Listed here is a single TCR beta chain. The antigen is not known. The sample comes from a study of T cells in localized non-small cell lung cancer. Study-wide results and limits: Patients showing higher blood T cell density tended to see longer overall survival. Only one tumor region was sequenced, so heterogeneity remains possible. Tumor showed lower T cell clonality than uninvolved adjacent lung, where it was highest.

The repertoire was sequenced with immunoSEQ multiplex PCR; TCRdb's copy has only in-frame clones and lacks some. The sample shows about 30,000 clones, around 94% of them seen only once. This CDR3 comprises 21 residues. With V trimmed by 0 bases and J by 2 bases, 18 bases remained unmatched. Germline V gene data show CDR1 as LNHDA and CDR2 as SQIVND (reference sequence). The clonotype originates from a woman aged 40 to 75 with stage I lung adenocarcinoma. Sequencing used peripheral blood, obtained before any cancer treatment. This chain connects TRBV19 to TRBJ2-5; 10 nucleotides align to TRBD2. The CDR3 spells CASSIDLAARLAGSLQETQYF. The CDR3 region has the DNA TGTGCCAGTAGTATAGACTTAGCGGCACGACTAGCGGGTTCATTACAAGAGACCCAGTACTTC.